The 7 T cell receptor beta chains presented below share a single source sample, sequenced in a study of monozygotic twins with inflammatory bowel disease. TCRdb reanalyzed the 5' RACE reads and collapses them to one entry per CDR3 protein, without DNA. This sample's table has approximately 400,000 distinct CDR3 sequences. What was sequenced was blood. All receptors derive from a human donor with ulcerative colitis or Crohn's disease, or a healthy co-twin of an affected twin (not recorded which).

The rearrangement uses TRBV3-1 and TRBJ2-7; TCRdb designates TRBD1, a call that cannot be tested without DNA. This CDR3 has 15 residues. The germline CDR1 and CDR2 sequences are LGHDT and YNNKEL (reference sequence). The CDR3 sequence is CASSPSWGQGGEQYF.

The rearrangement joins TRBV6-5 to TRBJ2-2. CDR1 and CDR2 (germline): MNHEY, SVGAGI. The CDR3 runs 14 residues. CDR3 protein: CASSYLVDTGELFF.

The CDR3 loop reads CASSDGGEDTQYF. The chain uses TRBV9 and TRBJ2-3; lacking DNA, the TRBD1 call made by TCRdb goes unchecked. Germline V lookup: CDR1 SGDLS, CDR2 YYNGEE. The CDR3 spans 13 residues.

The chain carries TRBV4-1 and TRBJ2-4; TCRdb's assignment of TRBD1 cannot be checked, as there is no DNA. The length of the CDR3 is 16 residues. Germline V gene lookup returns CDR1 MGHRA and CDR2 YSYEKL. CDR3 amino acids: CASGKGNGPLLNIQYF.

The V gene is TRBV5-1, the J gene TRBJ2-1. The CDR3 is made up of 15 amino acids. Germline loops: CDR1 SGHRS, CDR2 YFSETQ. The chain's CDR3 is CASSLYGDPYNEQFF.

The chain employs TRBV5-1 and TRBJ2-3; TCRdb's D call, TRBD1, is unchecked because there is no DNA. This CDR3 has 16 amino acids. The germline gives CDR1 SGHRS, CDR2 YFSETQ. CDR3 protein: CASSLRGESGTDTQYF. The full variable domain, its missing parts supplied by reference TRBV5-1 and TRBJ2-3, is KAGVTQTPRYLIKTRGQQVTLSCSPISGHRSVSWYQQTPGQGLQFLFEYFSETQRNKGNFPGRFSGRQFSNSRSEMNVSTLELGDSALYLCASSLRGESGTDTQYFGPGTRLTVL.

The chain carries TRBV18 and TRBJ2-1. Germline V gene lookup returns CDR1 KGHSH and CDR2 LQKENI. CDR3 length: 12 residues. CDR3 in amino acids: CASSPRYNEQFF.